This T cell receptor beta chain was recorded in a study of regulatory T cells in long-lasting Graves disease. Findings and limits, study-wide: Persistent patients had a count of shared public clonotypes (under 3,000) that exceeded that of new patients (about 970). With persistent disease, TRBV28, TRBJ1-2 and TRBJ2-5 were the favored segments. Tissue studied was limited to peripheral blood, excluding thyroid tissue.

The table lists this clonotype with a few counts. Its specificity is unknown. The junction had 10 bases not matched to a gene; V was cut back by 6 bases and J by 7 bases. The CDR3 is made up of 14 amino acids. CDR1 is MNHNS, CDR2 SASEGT, per germline. CDR3 regions were amplified by Arm-PCR using iRepertoire HTBI primers to build TCR beta libraries. TCRdb ran MiXCR on the multiplex PCR reads and lists one entry per CDR3 protein. This table holds hundreds of thousands of distinct CDR3 sequences, less than 25% found once. Regarding time point: persistent/refractory GD, antithyroid drugs over 5 years with positive TRAb. Scientists built the TCR library using RNA that was extracted from PBMCs.

The sequenced sample was peripheral blood mononuclear cells (PBMCs), obtained when the disease was refractory, from a patient treated with antithyroid drugs. The source of this sequence is a female donor with Graves disease. The V and J genes are TRBV6-1 and TRBJ2-5; 8 bases are shared with TRBD1. The CDR3 DNA is TGTGCCAGCAGGCAGGACAGGGACCGGGGGACCCAGTACTTC. It codes for CASRQDRDRGTQYF.